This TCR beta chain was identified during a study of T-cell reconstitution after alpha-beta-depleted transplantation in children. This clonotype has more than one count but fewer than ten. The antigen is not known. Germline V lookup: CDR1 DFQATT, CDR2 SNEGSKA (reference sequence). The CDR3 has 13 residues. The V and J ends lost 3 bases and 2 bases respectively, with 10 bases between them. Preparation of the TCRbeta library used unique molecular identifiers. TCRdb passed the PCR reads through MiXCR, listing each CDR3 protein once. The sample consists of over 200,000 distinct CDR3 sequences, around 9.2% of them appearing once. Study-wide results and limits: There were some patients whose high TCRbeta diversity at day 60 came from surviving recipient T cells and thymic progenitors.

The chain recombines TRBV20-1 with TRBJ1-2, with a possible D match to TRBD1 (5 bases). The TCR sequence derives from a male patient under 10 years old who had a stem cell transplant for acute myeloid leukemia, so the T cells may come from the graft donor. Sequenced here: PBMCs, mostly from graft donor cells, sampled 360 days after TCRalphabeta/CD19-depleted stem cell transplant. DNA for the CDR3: TGCAGTGCTAGGGGAGGGGCAAACTATGGCTACACCTTC. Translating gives CSARGGANYGYTF.